The clone carrying this TCR beta chain was detected only a few times. Its specificity is not known. The people who gave samples were healthy Caucasians from Russia, aged roughly 6 to 100. Per sample, extraction of total RNA gave at least 5 micrograms in every case. Germline CDR1 and CDR2: SQVTM and ANQGSEA. The CDR3 totals 12 residues. Between the trimmed V and J ends, which lost 4 bases and 6 bases, there was a span of 10 bases. This record comes from a study of blood T cells in healthy people across ages. General study results and limits: In older individuals, TCR beta diversity per million T cells was lower, falling roughly linearly with age.

A sample-barcoded 5' primer and a J-beta primer mix were used in a second PCR of about 7 to 11 cycles. Paired-end reads containing CDR3 totaled no fewer than 2.5 million for each sample. From the 5' RACE reads, TCRdb called clonotypes with MiXCR, one entry per CDR3 protein. The sample lists about 1.8 million distinct CDR3 sequences; 49% were seen once. The chain couples TRBV29-1 to TRBJ2-1; D is possibly TRBD1 or TRBD2 (5 bases each). This clonotype originated in a woman aged 40-49 years in good health. The material sequenced was blood. The DNA for the CDR3 is TGCAGCGTTGTGGGACGATTCAATGAGCAGTTCTTC. Protein sequence: CSVVGRFNEQFF.